This T cell receptor (beta chain) was identified in a study of Ad26.COV2.S vaccination and SARS-CoV-2 variants. Stated treatment: roughly 20 received Ad26.COV2.S at low or high dose, single or two shots; about five received placebo; per-sample allocation not given. Specimen acquisition occurred on day 63 following the initial vaccine or placebo injection. An Ad26 vector carrying the Wuhan-strain SARS-CoV-2 spike served as the vaccine. Study-wide results and caveats: Higher spike-specific TCR breadth was found in vaccine recipients than in placebo recipients. Analyses of TCR breadth and depth may have underestimated total T cell responses. After vaccination, reports described spike-specific CD8+ and CD4+ T cell responses as showing substantial breadth.

The ends lost 2 bases at V and 2 bases at J; junction bases unmatched: 1. The CDR3 runs 13 residues. CDR1 and CDR2 (germline): SGHNT, YYREEE (reference sequence). Some clones are missing from TCRdb's copy, which holds only in-frame ones; the method was immunoSEQ multiplex PCR. The data contain 360,000 or so clones, about nine tenths of them seen just once; the ten biggest clones take up roughly 3.6%. This clone was counted once. Its antigen is not identified. The chain has TRBV5-4 and TRBJ2-7, with TRBD1 matching 7 bases. This TCR was recovered from a person aged 18-60 years who received the Ad26.COV2.S COVID-19 vaccine or a placebo. The sample here was peripheral blood, taken in a trial of Ad26.COV2.S vaccine versus placebo. This CDR3 is CASSFQGAYEQYF. CDR3 bases: TGTGCCAGCAGCTTCCAGGGGGCCTACGAGCAGTACTTC.